The clone carrying this TCR beta chain was counted ten times or more. This sample is drawn from a study of Graves' ophthalmopathy and Graves' hyperthyroidism. This CDR3 contains 14 residues. In germline, CDR1 is SGHTA, CDR2 FQGNSA. Trimming took 5 bases from V and 6 from J, leaving 14 bases between them. Using RNA transcripts, the TCR beta CDR3 regions were amplified. Second-round multiplex PCR came after a first-round RT-PCR that employed HTBI primers. TCRdb ran MiXCR on the multiplex PCR reads and lists one entry per CDR3 protein. The sample carries about 1.2 million distinct CDR3 sequences, about 40% recorded once.

This clonotype was sampled from an adult man with Graves' hyperthyroidism. The specimen sequenced was peripheral blood or thyroid tissue (not recorded which). The rearrangement links TRBV7-2 to TRBJ1-5; D is undetermined. The CDR3 coding sequence is TGTGCCAGCAGCCCCCGCGGGGAGGGTCAGCCCCAGCATTTT. Its translation is CASSPRGEGQPQHF.